Shown below are 16 T cell receptor beta chains from a single sample sequenced in a study of blood T cell repertoires in COVID-19. Sequencing used immunoSEQ multiplex PCR; TCRdb keeps in-frame clones, though not all of them. Of a few hundred thousand clones listed, 85% were seen once; the top ten hold around 20%. The source material was PBMCs or T cells enriched from blood (not recorded which). These receptor sequences come from a man in his forties who had recovered from COVID-19.

This chain uses TRBV30 with TRBJ2-7, with TRBD1 matching over 8 bases. The CDR3 totals 16 residues. J lost 3 bases, V lost 0 bases, and 10 bases had no gene match. The germline V gene encodes CDR1 GTSNPN and CDR2 SVGIG (reference sequence). The CDR3 bases are TGTGCCTGGAGTGTATTTTCAGGACAGGGCAGCTACGAGCAGTACTTC. It encodes CAWSVFSGQGSYEQYF.

This rearrangement joins TRBV5-4 to TRBJ1-1, with D maybe TRBD1 (5 bases). V was trimmed by 0 bases and J by 8 bases, leaving 11 bases between them. In germline, CDR1 is SGHNT, CDR2 YYREEE (reference sequence). The CDR3 is made up of 13 amino acids. CDR3 DNA sequence: TGTGCCAGCAGCTTGGCCTCAGGGAAGGAAGCTTTCTTT. Its translation is CASSLASGKEAFF.

DNA of the CDR3: TGTGCTAGTGGTTCGGACAACAATCAGCCCCAGCATTTT. Translating gives CASGSDNNQPQHF. V usage is TRBV12-5 and J usage is TRBJ1-5, with a tentative D call TRBD1 (5 bases). V was cut by 4 bases and J by 3 bases, with 7 bases left in between. The CDR3 runs to 13 residues. The germline V gene encodes CDR1 LGHNT and CDR2 FRNRAP.

The gene calls are TRBV5-1 and TRBJ1-2, with D perhaps TRBD1 (6 bases). With 4 bases removed from V and 5 bases from J, the gap between germline ends came to 15 bases. The CDR3 loop spans 14 amino acids. Germline CDR1 is SGHRS and CDR2 is YFSETQ. CDR3: CASSINRVNYGYTF. The CDR3 DNA is TGCGCCAGCAGCATAAACAGGGTTAATTATGGCTACACCTTC.

V gene TRBV6-5 combines with J gene TRBJ1-2; TRBD1 aligns across 7 bases. The ends lost 6 bases at V and 3 bases at J; junction bases unmatched: 7. This CDR3 spans 14 amino acids. Germline lookup yields CDR1 MNHEY and CDR2 SVGAGI. In DNA, the CDR3 is TGTGCCAGCAGCCGACGACAGGGTGACTATGGCTACACCTTC. Translating gives CASSRRQGDYGYTF.

This chain links TRBV30 with TRBJ1-1, with unresolved D. The CDR3 has 11 residues. CDR1 GTSNPN and CDR2 SVGIG come from the germline V gene (reference sequence). The germline V and J ends were trimmed by 5 bases and 6 bases, with 10 bases remaining between them. Written as DNA, the CDR3 is TGTGCCTGGTTCAGGTACCCTGAAGCTTTCTTT. Amino acid sequence: CAWFRYPEAFF.

The rearrangement links TRBV11-2 to TRBJ2-7, with 7 bases fitting TRBD1. The CDR3 loop spans 15 amino acids. Germline V lookup: CDR1 SGHAT, CDR2 FQNNGV. The trim removed 2 bases at V and 3 bases at J, leaving 7 bases unmatched. CDR3 DNA: TGTGCCAGCAGCTTACTCGGACAGGCTTTCTACGAGCAGTACTTC. Its translation: CASSLLGQAFYEQYF.

This sequence joins TRBV30 and TRBJ1-5; D remains ambiguous. The CDR3 loop spans 14 amino acids. V was shortened by 0 bases and J by 4 bases, with 10 bases between the two germline ends. Germline values: CDR1 GTSNPN, CDR2 SVGIG (reference sequence). The CDR3 protein is CAWSVGPLNQPQHF. The DNA for the CDR3 is TGTGCCTGGAGTGTTGGGCCGTTAAATCAGCCCCAGCATTTT.

V usage is TRBV28 and J usage is TRBJ2-3, with TRBD2 matching over 16 bases. After removal of 3 bases from V and 5 bases from J, the junction contained 11 bases not matched to a gene. The CDR3 runs 19 residues. Germline V lookup: CDR1 MDHEN, CDR2 SYDVKM. CDR3 loop: CASSLGGLAGGPGGDTQYF. The CDR3 DNA reads TGTGCCAGCAGTTTGGGGGGACTAGCGGGAGGGCCGGGTGGAGATACGCAGTATTTT. The whole variable domain, filled in from reference TRBV28 and TRBJ2-3, reads DVKVTQSSRYLVKRTGEKVFLECVQDMDHENMFWYRQDPGLGLRLIYFSYDVKMKEKGDIPEGYSVSREKKERFSLILESASTNQTSMYLCASSLGGLAGGPGGDTQYFGPGTRLTVL.

As regards this clone: Other DNA sequences of this sample code for an identical CDR3. The gene calls are TRBV7-2 and TRBJ1-1; 8 nucleotides agree with TRBD1. Trimming cost V 5 bases and J 4 bases; bases outside gene matches: 6. The germline gives CDR1 SGHTA, CDR2 FQGNSA. The CDR3 runs to 14 residues. The CDR3 region has the DNA TGTGCCAGCAGCCCCGACAGGGGACGCACTGAAGCTTTCTTT. Protein product: CASSPDRGRTEAFF.

This clone was detected a few times. The chain carries TRBV4-3 and TRBJ2-7, with D possibly TRBD2 on 5 matching bases. V lost 1 base, J lost 4 bases, and 17 bases lay in between. The CDR3 runs to 16 residues. Germline V gene sequence: CDR1 LGHNA, CDR2 YSLEER. CDR3 DNA: TGCGCCAGCAGCCAAGGCTTAAGTGAACGGGGTTACGAGCAGTACTTC. It yields the protein CASSQGLSERGYEQYF.

This sequence joins TRBV19 and TRBJ1-2, with a tentative D call TRBD1 (5 bases). With 3 bases removed from V and 3 bases from J, the gap between germline ends came to 17 bases. Germline loops: CDR1 LNHDA, CDR2 SQIVND (reference sequence). CDR3 length: 16 amino acids. The CDR3 DNA is TGTGCCAGTAGTATGGGCAGGGTAGGGCAGTACTATGGCTACACCTTC. Translation: CASSMGRVGQYYGYTF.

This chain connects TRBV28 to TRBJ2-7, with a tentative D call TRBD1 (6 bases). The CDR3 has 13 residues. Germline V gives CDR1 MDHEN, CDR2 SYDVKM. The V end was cut by 7 bases, the J end by 0 bases, with 10 bases between. The CDR3: CASTDRTSYEQYF. The DNA for the CDR3 is TGTGCCAGCACCGACAGGACCTCCTACGAGCAGTACTTC.

This chain uses TRBV4-2 with TRBJ1-2, with D perhaps TRBD1 (5 bases). The V gene's germline CDR1 is LGHNA and CDR2 YNFKEQ. This CDR3 has 15 amino acids. Trimming took 0 bases from V and 5 from J, leaving 13 bases between them. CDR3 nucleotide sequence: TGTGCCAGCAGCCAAGAAGAGTCGGCAGGGTATGGCTACACCTTC. Amino acid sequence: CASSQEESAGYGYTF.

The chain links TRBV19 to TRBJ1-2; TRBD1 matches at 8 bases. CDR1 LNHDA and CDR2 SQIVND come from the germline V gene (reference sequence). V shed 5 bases and J 8 bases; nucleotides not matched to a gene: 13. The CDR3 length is 15 residues. In nucleotides, the CDR3 is TGTGCCAGTAGTCTTTCAGGGGGCGCCTATTTGGGCTACACCTTC. Translation: CASSLSGGAYLGYTF.

The CDR3 reads CASSLLYEQYF. In nucleotides, the CDR3 is TGTGCCAGCAGTTTATTATACGAGCAGTACTTC. This chain links TRBV28 with TRBJ2-7; D unresolved. There are 11 residues in the CDR3. CDR1 MDHEN and CDR2 SYDVKM come from the germline V gene. V dropped 1 base and J dropped 4 bases, with 2 bases sitting between them.